This T cell receptor beta chain emerged from a study of vaccination and CD4 T cells after COVID-19. Study-level background: In culture, cells were exposed to overlapping spike peptides from SARS-CoV-2, HCoV-NL63, HCoV-OC43 and HCoV-229E.

As regards this clonotype: What it binds is unknown.

Researchers used the Oncomine TCR Beta short-read assay to sequence DNA from cultured CD4+ T cells. Genomic DNA was isolated from cultured CD4+ T cells. MiXCR, run by TCRdb on the PCR reads, gives a single entry per CDR3 protein. This table holds approximately 20,000 distinct CDR3 sequences, around two fifths found once. General study points: Among those convalescent, a median 86.3% of reactive clones emerged solely post-vaccination.

Treatment: approximately 9-day PBMC culture with coronavirus spike peptide pools or control peptides (ViraFEST assay). Culture conditions combined 1.5 million to 2.5 million PBMCs per well with approximately 9.2 IU/ml IL-2 and roughly 10 ug/ml peptide pools. This receptor was identified in a human donor with COVID-19. Source material: cultured CD4+ T cells from blood.

The CDR3 region has the DNA TGTGCCAGCAGGGGAGACAGGGGGCGACCGCTGAACACTGAAGCTTTCTTT. Protein product: CASRGDRGRPLNTEAFF. The rearrangement links TRBV12-3 or TRBV12-4 to TRBJ1-1; the match to TRBD1 covers 10 bases. This CDR3 has 17 residues. Trimming at V came to 6 bases and at J to 0 bases, leaving 10 bases not matched to a gene.